Described below is a single TCR beta chain sequence and its context. Chemo-refractory metastatic non-small-cell lung cancer patients received focal radiation with ipilimumab CTLA-4 blockade. This specimen comes from a study of radiotherapy plus CTLA-4 blockade in lung cancer. The germline V and J ends were trimmed by 6 bases and 0 bases, with 7 bases remaining between them. This CDR3 has 13 amino acids. Germline CDR1 SGHRS, CDR2 YFSETQ. Sequencing used immunoSEQ multiplex PCR; TCRdb keeps in-frame clones, though not all of them. The sample shows about 98,000 clones, 80% to 85% of them seen only once. The input for sequencing was peripheral blood, taken from a patient treated with radiotherapy plus ipilimumab. V usage is TRBV5-1 and J usage is TRBJ1-3; D ambiguous. The clonotype comes from a human donor with non-small cell lung cancer who had a partial response to radiotherapy plus ipilimumab. The CDR3 reads CASKAGSGNTIYF. CDR3 DNA sequence: TGCGCCAGCAAGGCAGGCTCTGGAAACACCATATATTTT.